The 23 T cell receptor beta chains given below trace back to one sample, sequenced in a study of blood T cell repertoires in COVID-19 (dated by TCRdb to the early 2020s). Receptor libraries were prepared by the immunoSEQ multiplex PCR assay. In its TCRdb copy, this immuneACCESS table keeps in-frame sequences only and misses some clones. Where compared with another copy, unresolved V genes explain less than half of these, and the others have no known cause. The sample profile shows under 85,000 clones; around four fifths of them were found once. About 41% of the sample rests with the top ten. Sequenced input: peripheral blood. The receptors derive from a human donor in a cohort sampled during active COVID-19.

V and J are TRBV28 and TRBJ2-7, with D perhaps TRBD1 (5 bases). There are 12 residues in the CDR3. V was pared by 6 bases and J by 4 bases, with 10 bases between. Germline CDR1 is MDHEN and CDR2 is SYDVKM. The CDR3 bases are TGTGCCAGCAGACCGACAGAATACGAGCAGTACTTC. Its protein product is CASRPTEYEQYF.

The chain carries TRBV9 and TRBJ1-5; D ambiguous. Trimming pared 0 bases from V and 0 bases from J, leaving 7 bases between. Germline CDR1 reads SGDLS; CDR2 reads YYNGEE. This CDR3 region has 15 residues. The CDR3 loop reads CASSVGGYSNQPQHF. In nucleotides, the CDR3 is TGTGCCAGCAGCGTAGGCGGTTATAGCAATCAGCCCCAGCATTTT.

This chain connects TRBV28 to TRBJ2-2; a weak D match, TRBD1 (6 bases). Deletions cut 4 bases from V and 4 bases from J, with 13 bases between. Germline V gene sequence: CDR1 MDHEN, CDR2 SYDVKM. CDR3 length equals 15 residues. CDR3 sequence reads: CASSYYQGRTGELFF. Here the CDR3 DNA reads TGTGCCAGCAGTTATTATCAGGGGCGCACCGGGGAGCTGTTTTTT. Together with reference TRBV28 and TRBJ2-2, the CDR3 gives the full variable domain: DVKVTQSSRYLVKRTGEKVFLECVQDMDHENMFWYRQDPGLGLRLIYFSYDVKMKEKGDIPEGYSVSREKKERFSLILESASTNQTSMYLCASSYYQGRTGELFFGEGSRLTVL.

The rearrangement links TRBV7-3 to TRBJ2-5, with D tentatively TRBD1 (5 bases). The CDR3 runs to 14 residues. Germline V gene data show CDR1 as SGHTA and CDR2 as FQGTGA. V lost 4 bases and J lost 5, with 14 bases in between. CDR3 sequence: CASSSSGSWETQYF. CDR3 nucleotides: TGTGCCAGCAGCTCATCAGGGTCTTGGGAGACCCAGTACTTC. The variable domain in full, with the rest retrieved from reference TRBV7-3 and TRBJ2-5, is GAGVSQTPSNKVTEKGKYVELRCDPISGHTALYWYRQSLGQGPEFLIYFQGTGAADDSGLPNDRFFAVRPEGSVSTLKIQRTERGDSAVYLCASSSSGSWETQYFGPGTRLLVL.

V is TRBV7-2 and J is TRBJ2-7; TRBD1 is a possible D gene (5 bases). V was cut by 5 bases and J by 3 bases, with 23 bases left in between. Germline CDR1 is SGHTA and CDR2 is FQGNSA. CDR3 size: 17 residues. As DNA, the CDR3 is TGTGCCAGCAGCCCAAGCCTTCTAGGCGGCAGGGTCTACGAGCAGTACTTC. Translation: CASSPSLLGGRVYEQYF. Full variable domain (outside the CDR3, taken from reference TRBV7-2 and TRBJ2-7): GAGVSQSPSNKVTEKGKDVELRCDPISGHTALYWYRQSLGQGLEFLIYFQGNSAPDKSGLPSDRFSAERTGGSVSTLTIQRTQQEDSAVYLCASSPSLLGGRVYEQYFGPGTRLTVT.

The CDR3 sequence is CASSQSDNPMNTEAFF. For the CDR3, the DNA is TGTGCCAGCAGCCAATCTGACAACCCGATGAACACTGAAGCTTTCTTT. The chain carries TRBV4-2 and TRBJ1-1; D gene unclear. V lost 2 bases and J 0 bases, leaving 13 bases between the germline ends. The CDR3 is 16 amino acids. Germline V gene data show CDR1 as LGHNA and CDR2 as YNFKEQ.

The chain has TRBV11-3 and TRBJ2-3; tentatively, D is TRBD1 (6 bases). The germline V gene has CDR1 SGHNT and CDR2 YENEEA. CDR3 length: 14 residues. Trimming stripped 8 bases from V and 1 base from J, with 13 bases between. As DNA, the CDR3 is TGTGCCAGCGCGCCGGACAGTCGCACAGATACGCAGTATTTT. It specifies CASAPDSRTDTQYF.

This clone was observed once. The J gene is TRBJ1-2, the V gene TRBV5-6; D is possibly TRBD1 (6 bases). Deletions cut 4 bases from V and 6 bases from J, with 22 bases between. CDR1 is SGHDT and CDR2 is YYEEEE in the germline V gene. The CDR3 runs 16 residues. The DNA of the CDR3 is TGTGCCAGCAGCGACGGTGGGGCAGGGGTTAGTGATGGCTACACCTTC. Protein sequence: CASSDGGAGVSDGYTF.

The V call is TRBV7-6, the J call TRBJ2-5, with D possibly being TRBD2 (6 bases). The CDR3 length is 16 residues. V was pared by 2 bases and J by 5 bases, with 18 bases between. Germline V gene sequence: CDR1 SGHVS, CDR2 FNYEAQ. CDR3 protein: CASSLTFSRGRETQYF. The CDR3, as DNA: TGTGCCAGCAGCTTAACCTTTTCGCGGGGTCGGGAGACCCAGTACTTC.

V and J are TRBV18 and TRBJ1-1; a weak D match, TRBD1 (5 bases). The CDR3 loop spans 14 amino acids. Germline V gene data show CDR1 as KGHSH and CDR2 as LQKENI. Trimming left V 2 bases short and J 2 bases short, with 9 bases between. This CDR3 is CASSPRGKNTEAFF. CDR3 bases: TGTGCCAGCTCACCAAGGGGTAAAAACACTGAAGCTTTCTTT.

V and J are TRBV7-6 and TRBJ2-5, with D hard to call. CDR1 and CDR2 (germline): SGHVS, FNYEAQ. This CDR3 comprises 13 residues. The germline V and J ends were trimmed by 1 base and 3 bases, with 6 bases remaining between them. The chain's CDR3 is CASSLVRKETQYF. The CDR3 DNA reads TGTGCCAGCAGCTTAGTGAGGAAAGAGACCCAGTACTTC. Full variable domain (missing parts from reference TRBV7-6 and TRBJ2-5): GAGVSQSPRYKVTKRGQDVALRCDPISGHVSLYWYRQALGQGPEFLTYFNYEAQQDKSGLPNDRFSAERPEGSISTLTIQRTEQRDSAMYRCASSLVRKETQYFGPGTRLLVL.

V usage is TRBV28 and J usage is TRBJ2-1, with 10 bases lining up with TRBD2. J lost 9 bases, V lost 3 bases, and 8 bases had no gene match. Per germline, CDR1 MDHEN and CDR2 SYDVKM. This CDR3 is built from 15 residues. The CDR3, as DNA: TGTGCCAGCAGTTTCCCTAGCGGGGGTAAGGGTGAGCAGTTCTTC. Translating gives CASSFPSGGKGEQFF. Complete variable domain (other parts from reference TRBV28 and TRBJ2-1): DVKVTQSSRYLVKRTGEKVFLECVQDMDHENMFWYRQDPGLGLRLIYFSYDVKMKEKGDIPEGYSVSREKKERFSLILESASTNQTSMYLCASSFPSGGKGEQFFGPGTRLTVL.

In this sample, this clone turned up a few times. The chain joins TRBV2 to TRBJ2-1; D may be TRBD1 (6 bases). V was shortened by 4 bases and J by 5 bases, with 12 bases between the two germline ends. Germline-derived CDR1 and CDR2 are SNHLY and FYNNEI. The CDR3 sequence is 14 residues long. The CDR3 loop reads CASSGTRGNNEQFF. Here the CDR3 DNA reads TGTGCCAGCAGTGGGACAAGGGGGAACAATGAGCAGTTCTTC.

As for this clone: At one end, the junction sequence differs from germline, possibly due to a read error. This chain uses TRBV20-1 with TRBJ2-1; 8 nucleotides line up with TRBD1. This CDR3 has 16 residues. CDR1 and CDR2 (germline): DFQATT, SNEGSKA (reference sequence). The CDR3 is CSASSVGGQGKNEQFF. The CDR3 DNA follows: TGCAGCGCTAGTAGTGTAGGAGGACAGGGTAAGAATGAGCAGTTCTTC.

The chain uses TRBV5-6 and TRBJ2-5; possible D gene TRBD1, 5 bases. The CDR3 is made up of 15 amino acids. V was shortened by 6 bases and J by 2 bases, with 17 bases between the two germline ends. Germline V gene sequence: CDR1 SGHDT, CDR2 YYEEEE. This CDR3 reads CASTVLGRGQETQYF. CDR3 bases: TGTGCCAGCACCGTCTTGGGTAGGGGACAAGAGACCCAGTACTTC.

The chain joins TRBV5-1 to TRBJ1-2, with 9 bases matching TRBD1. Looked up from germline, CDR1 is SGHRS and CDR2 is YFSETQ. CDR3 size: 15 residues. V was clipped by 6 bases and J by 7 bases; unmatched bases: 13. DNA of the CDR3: TGCGCCAGCACCGAATATACAGGGGGCGAGAGTGGCTACACCTTC. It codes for CASTEYTGGESGYTF.

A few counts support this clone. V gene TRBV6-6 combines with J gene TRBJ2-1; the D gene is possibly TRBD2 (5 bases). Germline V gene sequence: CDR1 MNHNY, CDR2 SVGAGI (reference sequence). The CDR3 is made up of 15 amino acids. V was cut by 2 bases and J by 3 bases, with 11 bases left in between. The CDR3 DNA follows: TGTGCCAGCAGTTACCTCGGGAACAGCTACAATGAGCAGTTCTTC. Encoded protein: CASSYLGNSYNEQFF.

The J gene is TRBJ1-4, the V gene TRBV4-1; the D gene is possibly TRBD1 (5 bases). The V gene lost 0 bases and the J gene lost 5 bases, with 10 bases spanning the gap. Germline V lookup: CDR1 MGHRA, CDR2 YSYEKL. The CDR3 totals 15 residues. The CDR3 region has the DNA TGCGCCAGCAGCCAAGACCGGGACTCGAATGAAAAACTGTTTTTT. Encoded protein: CASSQDRDSNEKLFF.

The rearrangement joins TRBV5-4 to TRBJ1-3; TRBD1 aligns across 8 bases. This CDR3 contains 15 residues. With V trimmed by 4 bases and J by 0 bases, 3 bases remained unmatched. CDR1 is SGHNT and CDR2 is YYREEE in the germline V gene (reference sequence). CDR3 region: CASSLDRGSGNTIYF. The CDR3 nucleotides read TGTGCCAGCAGCCTTGACAGGGGCTCTGGAAACACCATATATTTT. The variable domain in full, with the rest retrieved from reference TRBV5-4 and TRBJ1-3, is ETGVTQSPTHLIKTRGQQVTLRCSSQSGHNTVSWYQQALGQGPQFIFQYYREEENGRGNFPPRFSGLQFPNYSSELNVNALELDDSALYLCASSLDRGSGNTIYFGEGSWLTVV.

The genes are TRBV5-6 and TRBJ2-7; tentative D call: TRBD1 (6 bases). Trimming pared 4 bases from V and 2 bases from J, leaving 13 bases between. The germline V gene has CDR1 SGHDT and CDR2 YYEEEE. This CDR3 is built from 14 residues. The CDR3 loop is CASSTGQSAYEQYF. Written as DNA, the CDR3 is TGTGCCAGCAGCACCGGACAGAGCGCCTACGAGCAGTACTTC.

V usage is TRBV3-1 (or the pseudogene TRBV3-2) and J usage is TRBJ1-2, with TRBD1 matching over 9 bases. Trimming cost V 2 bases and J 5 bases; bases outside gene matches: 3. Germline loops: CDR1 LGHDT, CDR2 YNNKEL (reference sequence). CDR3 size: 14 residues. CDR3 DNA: TGTGCCAGCAGCCAATCCGGGACAGGGTATGGCTACACCTTC. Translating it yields CASSQSGTGYGYTF.

The CDR3 nucleotides read TGTGCCAGCAGGGGGACAGGGACTAATGAAAAACTGTTTTTT. This encodes CASRGTGTNEKLFF. V is TRBV6-5 and J is TRBJ1-4; 9 nucleotides agree with TRBD1. The CDR3 spans 14 residues. V shed 6 bases, J shed 2 bases, and the junction held 1 base outside the gene matches. From germline, CDR1 is MNHEY and CDR2 SVGAGI.

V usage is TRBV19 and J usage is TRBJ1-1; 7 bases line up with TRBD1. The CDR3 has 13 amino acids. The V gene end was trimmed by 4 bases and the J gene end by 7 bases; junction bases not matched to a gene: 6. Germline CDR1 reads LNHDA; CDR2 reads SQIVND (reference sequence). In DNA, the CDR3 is TGTGCCAGTAGTACTAACAGGGGTAATGAAGCTTTCTTT. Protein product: CASSTNRGNEAFF.